The present TCR beta chain was sequenced within a study of T-cell memory formation after mild COVID-19. Study information: TCR clusters were mostly donor specific. The study's findings and limits: There were some responding clones in pre-infection memory, which suggested that cross-reactive memory had joined.

As to this clonotype: Antigen specificity is unknown.

The CDR3 runs to 15 residues. The V and J ends lost 1 base and 11 bases, in that order; junction bases with no gene match: 13. Germline CDR1 and CDR2: KGHSH and LQKENI. Amplification by 5'RACE using constant-segment primers produced TCR alpha and TCR beta cDNA libraries that carried sample barcodes and UMIs. A single record per CDR3 protein comes from TCRdb applying MiXCR to the 5' RACE reads. The sample gives approximately 230,000 distinct CDR3 sequences, about 17% of which show up once; 3.5% is in the top ten. V usage is TRBV18 and J usage is TRBJ1-1, with 7 nucleotides matching TRBD1. Material for sequencing was PBMCs or a T cell subset sorted from them (not recorded which). This clonotype originated in a man younger than 35 who had mild COVID-19 (a few samples of this study predate the infection). Cell type and time point are not known. The CDR3 nucleotides are TGTGCCAGCTCACCACTGCCGGCAGGGGGTCTAAGGGCTTTCTTT. Translated: CASSPLPAGGLRAFF.